This is a list of T cell receptor beta chains from one sample in a study of cytomegalovirus exposure and HLA in healthy donors. TCRdb's table, derived via immunoSEQ multiplex PCR, lists solely in-frame clones and lacks some. The profile covers approximately 200,000 clones, with 65% to 85% appearing a single time and roughly 0.1% taken by the ten largest. Source material: PBMCs. Receptors originate from a boy aged 2-9 years in good health and CMV-seronegative. The CDR3 runs from the conserved cysteine through the conserved F or W. The D gene is left open where the match is weak. Clone size, where shown, is once, few, many, or a class for clones that have expanded.

v_call	clone_size	d_call	j_call	cdr3_aa	cdr3_nt
TRBV19	NA	NA	TRBJ2-3	CASSGGEEGRVDTQYF	TGTGCCAGTAGTGGGGGTGAGGAGGGGCGGGTAGATACGCAGTATTTT
TRBV5-1	NA	NA	TRBJ2-2	CASSLRRRWWDKNTGELFF	TGCGCCAGCAGCTTGCGGCGCAGGTGGTGGGACAAGAACACCGGGGAGCTGTTTTTT
TRBV27	once	TRBD1	TRBJ2-2	CASGQGAGGELFF	TGTGCCAGCGGACAGGGGGCAGGCGGGGAGCTGTTTTTT
TRBV5-1	NA	NA	TRBJ2-6	CASRGGAALSANVLTF	TGCGCCAGCAGAGGGGGAGCAGCTCTGTCGGCCAACGTCCTGACTTTC
TRBV27	NA	NA	TRBJ2-1	CASRRGHNEQFF	TGTGCCAGCAGGCGGGGTCACAATGAGCAGTTCTTC
TRBV19	once	TRBD1	TRBJ1-2	CASSRRQGVPNYGYTF	TGTGCCAGTAGTAGAAGACAGGGGGTTCCTAACTATGGCTACACCTTC
TRBV6-5	NA	NA	TRBJ2-5	CASSYGDSEQETQYF	TGTGCCAGCAGTTACGGGGACTCCGAACAAGAGACCCAGTACTTC
TRBV6-4	few	NA	TRBJ1-5	CASSPVGMGSNQPQHF	TGTGCCAGCAGTCCGGTCGGGATGGGTAGCAATCAGCCCCAGCATTTT
TRBV18	NA	TRBD2	TRBJ2-1	CASSPEAGGRNEQFF	TGTGCCAGCTCACCTGAAGCGGGGGGACGGAATGAGCAGTTCTTC
TRBV5-1	NA	NA	TRBJ2-5	CASSLRQTQETQYF	TGCGCCAGCAGCTTGAGGCAGACTCAAGAGACCCAGTACTTC
TRBV12-5	NA	TRBD2	TRBJ2-5	CASGLGTSGGKEQYF	TGTGCTAGTGGTTTGGGGACTAGCGGGGGGAAAGAGCAGTACTTC
TRBV6-1	few	TRBD1	TRBJ1-1	CASSEGQPEAFF	TGTGCCAGCAGTGAGGGACAGCCAGAAGCTTTCTTT
TRBV7-2	NA	NA	TRBJ2-1	CASSVIRDLYNEQFF	TGTGCCAGCAGCGTAATCCGGGATCTATACAATGAGCAGTTCTTC
TRBV7-2	NA	NA	TRBJ2-1	CASSLGAAYEQFF	TGTGCCAGCAGCTTAGGCGCTGCCTATGAGCAGTTCTTC
TRBV15	NA	NA	TRBJ2-2	CATSTMTGKLFF	TGTGCCACCAGCACGATGACGGGAAAGCTGTTTTTT
TRBV19	NA	TRBD1	TRBJ1-2	CASSSPRWVTGGNYGYTF	TGTGCCAGTAGTAGTCCCCGGTGGGTGACAGGGGGCAACTATGGCTACACCTTC
TRBV27	once	NA	TRBJ2-3	CASSLLRTDTQYF	TGTGCCAGCAGTTTACTCAGGACAGATACGCAGTATTTT
TRBV15	NA	NA	TRBJ1-3	CATSRDRAFGNTIYF	TGTGCCACCAGCAGAGACAGGGCTTTCGGGAACACCATATATTTT
TRBV2	NA	NA	TRBJ2-2	CASSEGGSNTGELFF	TGTGCCAGCAGTGAAGGCGGGTCTAACACCGGGGAGCTGTTTTTT
TRBV7-2	few	NA	TRBJ1-1	CASSLAQVLNTEAFF	TGTGCCAGCAGCTTAGCGCAGGTACTGAACACTGAAGCTTTCTTT
TRBV5-1	once	TRBD2	TRBJ2-3	CASSMGLAGGIRNTQYF	TGCGCCAGCAGTATGGGACTAGCGGGGGGAATCCGGAATACGCAGTATTTT
TRBV7-9	NA	NA	TRBJ1-1	CASSSVSRNTEAFF	TGTGCCAGCAGCTCAGTCAGTCGGAACACTGAAGCTTTCTTT
TRBV2	NA	NA	TRBJ2-3	CASSDRTQAQYF	TGTGCCAGCAGTGATAGGACTCAGGCGCAGTATTTT
TRBV7-3	NA	NA	TRBJ2-2	CASSIDPRGTGELFF	TGTGCCAGCAGTATAGACCCCAGGGGTACCGGGGAGCTGTTTTTT
TRBV7-3	NA	NA	TRBJ2-2	CASSPDLNTGELFF	TGTGCCAGCAGCCCGGACTTGAACACCGGGGAGCTGTTTTTT
TRBV6-6	NA	NA	TRBJ1-2	CASSRQRGGYTF	TGTGCCAGCAGCCGACAGCGGGGAGGCTACACCTTC
TRBV15	NA	TRBD2	TRBJ2-5	CATSTVDPGTSGGETQYF	TGTGCCACCAGCACAGTAGACCCCGGGACTAGCGGGGGGGAGACCCAGTACTTC
TRBV2	NA	TRBD2	TRBJ2-1	CASSWTRSGTEQFF	TGTGCCAGCAGCTGGACTAGATCCGGCACTGAGCAGTTCTTC
TRBV5-1	NA	TRBD1	TRBJ2-5	CASSRGQGRETQYF	TGCGCCAGCAGCCGTGGACAGGGAAGGGAGACCCAGTACTTC
TRBV4-3	NA	NA	TRBJ2-7	CASSQDMTSLYEQYF	TGCGCCAGCAGCCAAGATATGACTAGTTTGTACGAGCAGTACTTC
TRBV2	NA	NA	TRBJ2-5	CASSEEGGAETQYF	TGTGCCAGCAGTGAAGAGGGGGGGGCAGAGACCCAGTACTTC
TRBV7-2	NA	TRBD1	TRBJ2-3	CASSTQWGQGIVDTQYF	TGTGCCAGCAGCACCCAATGGGGACAGGGTATCGTGGATACGCAGTATTTT
TRBV7-2	once	TRBD1	TRBJ1-1	CASSHRQGGAFF	TGTGCCAGCAGCCACCGACAGGGAGGAGCTTTCTTT
TRBV6-5	NA	NA	TRBJ2-1	CASSHRGEQFF	TGTGCCAGCAGTCACCGGGGTGAGCAGTTCTTC
TRBV7-2	NA	NA	TRBJ2-7	CASSLESGSYEQYF	TGTGCCAGCAGCTTGGAAAGCGGCTCCTACGAGCAGTACTTC
TRBV20-1	NA	TRBD1	TRBJ1-2	CSVGGQGVSTF	TGCAGTGTTGGGGGACAGGGGGTATCCACCTTC
TRBV27	NA	TRBD1	TRBJ1-2	CASSDRDLRHRGRPYGYTF	TGTGCCAGCAGTGACCGCGACCTCCGACACAGGGGGCGCCCCTATGGCTACACCTTC
TRBV7-2	NA	TRBD1	TRBJ1-1	CASSRRGRSTEAFF	TGTGCCAGCAGCCGCAGGGGGAGGAGCACTGAAGCTTTCTTT
TRBV30	NA	NA	TRBJ2-5	CAWSATPGFYQYF	TGTGCCTGGAGTGCTACTCCGGGATTCTACCAGTACTTC
TRBV7-9	NA	TRBD1	TRBJ2-7	CSSSLVADRGLHEQYF	TGTTCCAGCAGCTTAGTAGCGGACAGGGGGCTCCACGAGCAGTACTTC
TRBV7-9	NA	NA	TRBJ1-2	CASSPQTGRTPYGYTF	TGTGCCAGCAGCCCCCAGACAGGCCGTACACCCTATGGCTACACCTTC
TRBV2	NA	TRBD2	TRBJ2-7	CASTATSGGISYEQYF	TGTGCCAGCACTGCGACTAGCGGGGGAATCTCCTACGAGCAGTACTTC
TRBV27	NA	TRBD1	TRBJ2-7	CASSSYSGGTGGSYEQYF	TGTGCCAGCAGTTCCTACTCGGGGGGGACAGGGGGTTCTTACGAGCAGTACTTC
TRBV5-1	NA	TRBD1	TRBJ2-3	CASSLERGPGQGFRADTQYF	TGCGCCAGCAGCTTGGAACGGGGTCCAGGACAGGGGTTTCGGGCAGATACGCAGTATTTT
TRBV6-5	NA	TRBD2	TRBJ2-2	CASSYLSGGALGELFF	TGTGCCAGCAGTTACCTTAGCGGGGGGGCCCTCGGGGAGCTGTTTTTT
TRBV7-9	NA	NA	TRBJ2-3	CASSLGGPTDTQYF	TGTGCCAGCAGCTTAGGGGGCCCCACAGATACGCAGTATTTT
TRBV2	NA	NA	TRBJ1-2	CASSVTAGGYTF	TGTGCCAGCAGTGTAACGGCAGGTGGCTACACCTTC
TRBV2	NA	TRBD2	TRBJ2-1	CASSGDLAGAGNEQFF	TGTGCCAGCAGTGGGGATCTAGCGGGGGCCGGTAATGAGCAGTTCTTC
TRBV7-3	NA	TRBD1	TRBJ2-7	CASSPIPGQSYEQYF	TGTGCCAGCAGCCCTATTCCGGGACAGTCCTACGAGCAGTACTTC
TRBV15	NA	TRBD1	TRBJ2-7	CATSRGGTAVYEQYF	TGTGCCACCAGCAGAGGGGGGACAGCCGTCTACGAGCAGTACTTC
TRBV5-1	NA	NA	TRBJ1-4	CASSRTDVNEKLFF	TGCGCCAGCAGCAGGACAGACGTGAATGAAAAACTGTTTTTT
TRBV7-9	few	TRBD1	TRBJ2-1	CASNRQGTYNEQFF	TGTGCCAGCAACAGACAGGGAACCTACAATGAGCAGTTCTTC
TRBV6-1	NA	NA	TRBJ2-5	CASTQGWEETQYF	TGTGCCAGCACCCAGGGGTGGGAAGAGACCCAGTACTTC
TRBV4-2	NA	TRBD2	TRBJ2-1	CASSQVLAGNYNEQFF	TGTGCCAGCAGCCAAGTACTAGCGGGAAACTACAATGAGCAGTTCTTC
TRBV4-3	NA	NA	TRBJ2-3	CASSQERRDTQYF	TGCGCCAGCAGCCAAGAAAGGAGGGATACGCAGTATTTT